This entry lists 5 T cell receptor beta chains sequenced from one sample in a study of OX40 agonist ivuxolimab in advanced cancers. Produced via immunoSEQ multiplex PCR; TCRdb's table is partial and in-frame only. The data contain roughly 66,000 clones, 80% of them singletons. The specimen was CD4+ or CD8+ T cells sorted from blood, collected in a trial of the OX40 agonist ivuxolimab. The receptors originated from an adult with an advanced solid tumor such as melanoma, head and neck, liver or kidney cancer.

V gene TRBV5-4 combines with J gene TRBJ2-2; D may be TRBD2 (6 bases). The CDR3 runs to 15 residues. Germline loops: CDR1 SGHNT, CDR2 YYREEE (reference sequence). V lost 1 base and J 2 bases, leaving 9 bases between the germline ends. Written as DNA, the CDR3 is TGTGCCAGCAGCTTGCGCGGGATAAACACCGGGGAGCTGTTTTTT. Its protein is CASSLRGINTGELFF.

V gene TRBV14 combines with J gene TRBJ1-2; D gene ambiguous. Germline-derived CDR1 and CDR2 are SGHDN and FVKESK. Trimming took 6 bases from V and 8 from J, leaving 13 bases between them. The CDR3 is 12 amino acids. The CDR3 protein is CASRRSGGGYTF. The CDR3 nucleotides read TGTGCCAGCAGACGTTCTGGCGGGGGCTACACCTTC.

This clone was found a few times. The chain carries TRBV7-2 and TRBJ1-1, with 7 bases lining up with TRBD1. Losses at the gene ends were 5 bases for V and 1 base for J; bases not matched to a gene: 10. CDR1 SGHTA and CDR2 FQGNSA come from the germline V gene. The CDR3 loop spans 16 amino acids. The CDR3, as DNA: TGTGCCAGCAGCACAACAGGGGCGGTGGGGAACACTGAAGCTTTCTTT. Its translation: CASSTTGAVGNTEAFF.

The genes are TRBV7-3 and TRBJ2-1; 7 bases match TRBD2. CDR3 size: 17 residues. Germline CDR1 is SGHTA and CDR2 is FQGTGA. The ends lost 5 bases at V and 5 bases at J; junction bases unmatched: 15. The CDR3 DNA sequence: TGTGCCAGCAGCCCCCAAGGGATGGGGGGGAGACACAATGAGCAGTTCTTC. It codes for CASSPQGMGGRHNEQFF.

The gene calls are TRBV5-5 and TRBJ1-6; D unresolved. The CDR3 has 14 residues. Germline V gives CDR1 SGHKS, CDR2 YYEKEE (reference sequence). Trimming removed 6 bases from V and 0 bases from J, with 7 bases in between. CDR3 sequence (DNA): TGTGCCAGCACCTTAAGCTCCTATAATTCACCCCTCCACTTT. Residues: CASTLSSYNSPLHF. The full variable domain, completed using reference TRBV5-5 and TRBJ1-6, is DAGVTQSPTHLIKTRGQQVTLRCSPISGHKSVSWYQQVLGQGPQFIFQYYEKEERGRGNFPDRFSARQFPNYSSELNVNALLLGDSALYLCASTLSSYNSPLHFGNGTRLTVT.